Listed here is a single T cell receptor beta chain. The source of the sample is a study of shared clonotypes between healthy human individuals. The germline V gene has CDR1 MDHEN and CDR2 SYDVKM. This CDR3 has 16 residues. V gave up 4 bases and J gave up 8 bases; unmatched junction bases: 14. Here immunoSEQ multiplex PCR was the method, and the copy in TCRdb shows in-frame clones only, minus some. This sample has approximately 700,000 clones; around four fifths occur once, and the top ten carry 1.5% to 2%. The sample taken for sequencing was memory CD4+ T cells sorted from blood. The subset was: CD45RA-negative fraction. This chain links TRBV28 with TRBJ2-4; 7 nucleotides match TRBD2. The receptor comes from a young woman in good health. The CDR3 DNA reads TGTGCCAGCAGTTCCCTTAGGGGAGGGGTTCTGTACATTCAGTACTTC. It codes for CASSSLRGGVLYIQYF.